This T cell receptor (beta chain) was identified during a study of regulatory T cells in long-lasting Graves disease. Arm-PCR of CDR3 regions with iRepertoire HTBI primers generated TCR beta libraries. MiXCR was run by TCRdb on the multiplex PCR reads, yielding one entry per CDR3 protein. The table lists around 400,000 distinct CDR3 sequences, roughly 15% of them singletons. In its sample, this clonotype was seen many times. The CDR3 is made up of 15 amino acids. Germline assignment: CDR1 SEHNR and CDR2 FQNEAQ (reference sequence). The V gene lost 4 bases and the J gene lost 6 bases, with 16 bases spanning the gap. Time point meaning: newly diagnosed GD, antithyroid drugs for less than 3 months. The TCR library used RNA extracted from PBMCs.

V is TRBV7-9 and J is TRBJ2-1; the D gene could be TRBD1 or TRBD2 (5 bases each). This clonotype originated in a female donor with Graves disease. This specimen was peripheral blood mononuclear cells (PBMCs), taken at new diagnosis, from a patient treated with antithyroid drugs. CDR3 DNA: TGTGCCAGCAGCTCGGTAGCGAGAAGGGGCAATGAGCAGTTCTTC. Translated: CASSSVARRGNEQFF.